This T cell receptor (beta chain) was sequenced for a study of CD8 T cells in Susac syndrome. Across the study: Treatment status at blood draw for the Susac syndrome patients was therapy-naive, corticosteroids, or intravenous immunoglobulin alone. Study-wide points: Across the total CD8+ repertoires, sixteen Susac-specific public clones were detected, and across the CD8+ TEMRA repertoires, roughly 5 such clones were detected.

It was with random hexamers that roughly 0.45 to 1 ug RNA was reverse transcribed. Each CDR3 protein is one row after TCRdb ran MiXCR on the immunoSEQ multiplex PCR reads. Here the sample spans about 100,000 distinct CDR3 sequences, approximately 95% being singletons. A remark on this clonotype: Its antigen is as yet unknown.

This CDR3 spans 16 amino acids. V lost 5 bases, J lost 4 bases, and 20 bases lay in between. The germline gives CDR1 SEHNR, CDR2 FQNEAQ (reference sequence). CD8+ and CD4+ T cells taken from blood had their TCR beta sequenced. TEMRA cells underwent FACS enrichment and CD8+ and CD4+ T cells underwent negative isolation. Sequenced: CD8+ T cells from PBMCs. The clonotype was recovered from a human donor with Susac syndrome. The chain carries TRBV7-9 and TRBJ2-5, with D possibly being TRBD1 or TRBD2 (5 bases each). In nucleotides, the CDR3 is TGTGCCAGCAGCAGATCAGCGGAAAGAAGGGGAGAGACCCAGTACTTC. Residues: CASSRSAERRGETQYF.